Only a few counts were recorded for the clone carrying this T cell receptor (beta chain). This sample was included in a study of beta chain features in type 1 diabetes. As every portion of the isolated RNA was reverse transcribed, the sequencing read expressed TCRB transcripts. Naive, central memory and regulatory T cell samples yielded about 4 million reads on average. The data were produced by immunoSEQ multiplex PCR, yet TCRdb's version contains in-frame clones alone and is incomplete. The sample has roughly 500,000 clones, about an eighth seen once; the top ten hold over 0.035%. The CDR3 runs to 15 residues.

Sequencing was performed on naive CD4+ T cells from blood. This chain uses TRBV21-1 with TRBJ2-1; TRBD2 is the table's D call and was not checked against the DNA. TRBV21-1 is labeled a pseudogene. The source of this sequence is a woman younger than 30 in good health. This chain's CDR3 is CASSSPTSGTYEQFF. The CDR3 DNA follows: TGTGCCAGCAGCTCTCCGACTAGCGGGACCTATGAGCAGTTCTTC.